The 15 T cell receptor beta chains listed next were all sequenced from one sample in a study of blood T cells in healthy people across ages. The authors ran a second PCR of roughly 7 to 11 cycles using a sample-barcoded 5' primer and a J-beta primer mix. From the 5' RACE reads, TCRdb called clonotypes with MiXCR, one entry per CDR3 protein. Of over 600,000 distinct CDR3 sequences listed, around a fifth are singletons. Sample: blood. The source of these receptors is a man aged 65 to 85 in good health.

This clonotype has a handful of counts. The chain is built from TRBV11-3 and TRBJ2-1; the match to TRBD2 covers 13 bases. This CDR3 is built from 15 residues. V trimming: 5 bases; J trimming: 8 bases; junction bases outside the gene matches: 6. The germline gives CDR1 SGHNT, CDR2 YENEEA. DNA of the CDR3: TGTGCCAGCAGCCTAGGGACTAGCGGGGCGGATGAGCAGTTCTTC. Amino acid sequence: CASSLGTSGADEQFF.

V usage is TRBV7-9 and J usage is TRBJ2-7, with D unclear. The DNA end lines up better with TRBJ2-1; the J call may be wrong. CDR1 SEHNR and CDR2 FQNEAQ come from the germline V gene (reference sequence). The CDR3 runs to 14 residues. The CDR3 DNA reads TGTGCCAGCAGCCCCGGCGCTGCCCCAAATGAGCAGTTCTTC. Protein product: CASSPGAAPNEQFF.

This chain connects TRBV12-3 or TRBV12-4 to TRBJ2-3; 8 bases line up with TRBD2. The CDR3 is made up of 13 amino acids. V trimming: 8 bases; J trimming: 1 base; junction bases outside the gene matches: 2. The CDR3 DNA reads as TGTGCCAGCGATAGCGGGGGCACAGATACGCAGTATTTT. Its protein is CASDSGGTDTQYF.

This clonotype was counted ten times or more. Here the CDR3 DNA reads TGTGCCAGCAGCGGACTAGCGGGAGGTTACAATGAGCAGTTCTTC. It specifies CASSGLAGGYNEQFF. The chain recombines TRBV25-1 with TRBJ2-1; TRBD2 matches 14 bases. CDR3 length: 15 amino acids. Germline V gene data show CDR1 as MGHDK and CDR2 as SYGVNS. V gave up 6 bases and J gave up 4 bases; unmatched junction bases: 2.

Here the CDR3 DNA reads TGCAGTGCCCAAGAGGGAACTAGCGGGTGGGACAGCTCCTACAATGAGCAGTTCTTC. Amino acids: CSAQEGTSGWDSSYNEQFF. The chain links TRBV20-1 to TRBJ2-1; 9 bases are shared with TRBD2. V was clipped by 6 bases and J by 0 bases; unmatched bases: 18. The CDR3 runs to 19 residues. Germline V gene lookup returns CDR1 DFQATT and CDR2 SNEGSKA (reference sequence).

V usage is TRBV2 and J usage is TRBJ2-4; the D gene could be TRBD1 or TRBD2 (5 bases each). The V and J ends lost 8 bases and 6 bases respectively, with 14 bases between them. Germline V gene sequence: CDR1 SNHLY, CDR2 FYNNEI. CDR3 length: 13 amino acids. CDR3 nucleotide sequence: TGTGCCAGCGAGCAGGGTGGGGGAAACATTCAGTACTTC. Translation gives CASEQGGGNIQYF.

A few counts support this clonotype. This chain joins TRBV5-1 and TRBJ2-2; 9 bases map to TRBD1. The V and J ends lost 4 bases and 4 bases, in that order; junction bases with no gene match: 5. Germline V gene sequence: CDR1 SGHRS, CDR2 YFSETQ. This CDR3 is built from 15 residues. The CDR3 sequence: CASSTDRGSTGELFF. For the CDR3, the DNA is TGCGCCAGCAGCACGGACAGGGGAAGCACCGGGGAGCTGTTTTTT.

This clonotype appeared many times. The V and J genes are TRBV5-6 and TRBJ2-1; 9 bases agree with TRBD2. CDR1 and CDR2 (germline): SGHDT, YYEEEE. This CDR3 spans 15 amino acids. V dropped 0 bases and J dropped 4; count of bases not matched to a gene: 2. CDR3 sequence (DNA): TGTGCCAGCAGCTTGGAGACTAGCGGTTACAATGAGCAGTTCTTC. This sequence encodes CASSLETSGYNEQFF.

CDR3 amino acids: CASSFWGNEQYF. CDR3 nucleotides: TGTGCCAGCAGTTTTTGGGGGAACGAGCAGTACTTC. The chain employs TRBV12-3 or TRBV12-4 and TRBJ2-7; perhaps D is TRBD1 or TRBD2 (5 bases each). There are 12 residues in the CDR3. V was trimmed by 3 bases and J by 5 bases, leaving 8 bases between them.

V and J are TRBV15 and TRBJ2-1; 10 bases map to TRBD2. The CDR3 is 16 residues long. Germline CDR1 reads LNHNV; CDR2 reads YYDKDF (reference sequence). The junction had 7 bases not matched to a gene; V was cut back by 1 base and J by 7 bases. The CDR3 nucleotides read TGTGCCACCAGCAGAGTCCCCCTAGCGGGAGTAAATGAGCAGTTCTTC. Protein product: CATSRVPLAGVNEQFF.

Worth noting for this clonotype: At one boundary the junction diverges from the germline segment, which might be a read error. V usage is TRBV20-1 and J usage is TRBJ2-1; 9 bases match TRBD2. The CDR3 covers 12 residues. The V gene's germline CDR1 is DFQATT and CDR2 SNEGSKA (reference sequence). This CDR3 is CSANPTSGDQSF. CDR3 coding DNA: TGCAGTGCAAACCCGACTAGCGGAGATCAGTCCTTC.

There are a few counts of this clonotype. V is TRBV6-5 and J is TRBJ2-7; a possible D gene is TRBD2 (5 bases). CDR1 is MNHEY and CDR2 is SVGAGI in the germline V gene. CDR3 length equals 15 residues. Trimming removed 6 bases at V and 4 bases at J, with 19 bases between. The CDR3 protein is CASSSRGSQDYEQYF. CDR3 DNA sequence: TGTGCCAGCAGCTCCCGTGGGAGTCAAGATTACGAGCAGTACTTC.

The V call is TRBV6-5, the J call TRBJ2-7; 11 nucleotides align to TRBD1. The germline gives CDR1 MNHEY, CDR2 SVGAGI. The CDR3 is 14 residues long. With 7 bases clipped from V and 6 bases from J, the junction kept 8 bases outside the gene matches. This CDR3 reads CASTKRTGGSEQYF. The CDR3 DNA follows: TGTGCCAGCACCAAGCGGACAGGGGGCTCCGAGCAGTACTTC.

The sample holds many counts of this clonotype. The rearrangement uses TRBV29-1 and TRBJ2-5; no clear D. The end of the DNA is better explained by TRBJ2-7, so the J call may be wrong. The CDR3 runs to 12 residues. The germline V gene has CDR1 SQVTM and CDR2 ANQGSEA. Here the CDR3 DNA reads TGCAGCGTTGGCCGTTCCGCCTACGAGCAGTACTTC. Its translation: CSVGRSAYEQYF.

In this sample, this clonotype turned up many times. This chain joins TRBV5-5 and TRBJ2-3; D is perhaps TRBD1 (5 bases). Between the trimmed V and J ends, which lost 4 bases and 0 bases, there was a span of 12 bases. CDR1 is SGHKS and CDR2 is YYEKEE in the germline V gene (reference sequence). The CDR3 sequence is 15 residues long. The CDR3 reads CASSLFGASTDTQYF. CDR3 nucleotide sequence: TGTGCCAGCAGCCTTTTTGGGGCCAGCACAGATACGCAGTATTTT.